The 20 T cell receptor beta chains reported below all come from one sample, sequenced in a study of identical twins (dated by TCRdb to the mid-2010s). Preparation of the library involved 5' RACE. TCRdb lists the instrument as Illumina HiSeq 2000. TCRdb reworked the public reads: Q25 trimming with fastp, MiXCR clone assembly, productive beta chains retained. Rows are unified per CDR3 protein, each entry keeping the most common DNA and genes. The sample contains hundreds of thousands of distinct CDR3 sequences, 7.5% of them found a single time. The ten biggest clones cover approximately 2% of the sample. The sample also formed part of further work on yellow fever vaccine responses in identical twins.

The specimen sequenced was memory (CD45RO+) T cells sorted from blood. This specimen's cell subset or site label, interpreted: CD45RO+ enriched T cells. The receptors stem from a young woman in good health.

The chain carries TRBV29-1 and TRBJ1-1, with TRBD1 matching over 7 bases. The CDR3 is 13 amino acids. Germline CDR1 and CDR2: SQVTM and ANQGSEA. V gave up 7 bases and J gave up 7 bases; unmatched junction bases: 12. CDR3 protein: CSATTGRLGEAFF. The CDR3 nucleotides read TGCAGCGCCACGACAGGGAGATTAGGTGAAGCTTTCTTT.

V gene TRBV6-2 or TRBV6-3 combines with J gene TRBJ2-5; a possible D gene is TRBD2 (6 bases). Trimming pared 6 bases from V and 2 bases from J, leaving 19 bases between. This CDR3 region has 16 residues. Germline values: CDR1 MNHEY, CDR2 SVGEGT. The CDR3 protein is CASSRVRSGPQETQYF. As DNA, the CDR3 is TGTGCCAGCAGCCGGGTAAGGAGCGGGCCACAAGAGACCCAGTACTTC.

This clonotype has just a few counts. The V gene is TRBV20-1, the J gene TRBJ2-7; no reliable D call. The CDR3 is 13 amino acids. The V end lost 0 bases, the J end lost 4 bases, and 10 bases lay between the germline ends. The germline V gene has CDR1 DFQATT and CDR2 SNEGSKA (reference sequence). The CDR3 DNA is TGCAGTGCTAGAGATGAGAAGGGTTACGAGCAGTACTTC. The encoded protein is CSARDEKGYEQYF.

This clonotype was counted ten times or more. J is TRBJ2-1 and V is TRBV12-3 or TRBV12-4; 10 bases match TRBD2. The ends lost 5 bases at V and 4 bases at J; junction bases unmatched: 8. The CDR3 totals 16 residues. CDR3: CASSPDVAGGYNEQFF. The CDR3 region has the DNA TGTGCCAGCAGTCCCGATGTAGCGGGAGGTTACAATGAGCAGTTCTTC.

This rearrangement joins TRBV15 to TRBJ1-1, with 7 bases identical to TRBD1. Germline V gene data show CDR1 as LNHNV and CDR2 as YYDKDF (reference sequence). V was pared by 0 bases and J by 6 bases, with 4 bases of the junction left unmatched. The CDR3 is 14 amino acids. The CDR3 DNA sequence: TGTGCCACCAGCAGAGATCGACAGGGTGCTGAAGCTTTCTTT. Its protein is CATSRDRQGAEAFF.

This clonotype was recorded at least ten times. The CDR3 region has the DNA TGTGCCAGCAGCCCTCCGCCCGTGGGGGTAGCTGAAGCTTTCTTT. This encodes CASSPPPVGVAEAFF. V usage is TRBV9 and J usage is TRBJ1-1, with D tentatively TRBD1 (5 bases). Germline CDR1 reads SGDLS; CDR2 reads YYNGEE. V lost 4 bases and J 6 bases, leaving 19 bases between the germline ends. This CDR3 comprises 15 residues. Combining the CDR3 with reference TRBV9 and TRBJ1-1 gives the whole variable domain DSGVTQTPKHLITATGQRVTLRCSPRSGDLSVYWYQQSLDQGLQFLIQYYNGEERAKGNILERFSAQQFPDLHSELNLSSLELGDSALYFCASSPPPVGVAEAFFGQGTRLTVV.

This clonotype was counted many times. This chain links TRBV9 with TRBJ2-5; D remains ambiguous. With 2 bases removed from V and 2 bases from J, the gap between germline ends came to 13 bases. CDR3 length: 15 amino acids. Germline CDR1 reads SGDLS; CDR2 reads YYNGEE. The CDR3 DNA reads as TGTGCCAGCAGCGTCCACGGGCTAGAGCAAGAGACCCAGTACTTC. Amino acids: CASSVHGLEQETQYF.

V usage is TRBV7-4 and J usage is TRBJ2-1, with 7 bases matching TRBD2. This CDR3 comprises 16 residues. With 5 bases clipped from V and 0 bases from J, the junction kept 7 bases outside the gene matches. Germline-derived CDR1 and CDR2 are SGHVT and SQSDAQ. The CDR3 sequence: CASSPSGDPSYNEQFF. CDR3 DNA: TGTGCCAGCAGCCCAAGCGGGGACCCCTCCTACAATGAGCAGTTCTTC.

Ten or more counts support this clonotype. The rearrangement uses TRBV12-5 and TRBJ1-2; D remains ambiguous. V was shortened by 1 base and J by 6 bases, with 9 bases between the two germline ends. The CDR3 covers 13 residues. CDR1 is LGHNT, CDR2 FRNRAP, per germline. CDR3 residues: CASGLALTDGYTF. The CDR3 coding sequence is TGTGCTAGTGGTTTGGCCTTGACGGATGGCTACACCTTC.

This clonotype was counted a few times. J is TRBJ2-5 and V is TRBV7-6, with D perhaps matching TRBD1 (5 bases). Germline V gene data show CDR1 as SGHVS and CDR2 as FNYEAQ. The CDR3 spans 17 residues. The V gene lost 3 bases and the J gene lost 0 bases, with 17 bases spanning the gap. In DNA, the CDR3 is TGTGCCAGCAGCTTCTCTGGGGCAGCGTCTTACCAAGAGACCCAGTACTTC. It codes for CASSFSGAASYQETQYF. Looking up the rest from reference TRBV7-6 and TRBJ2-5 gives the full variable domain: GAGVSQSPRYKVTKRGQDVALRCDPISGHVSLYWYRQALGQGPEFLTYFNYEAQQDKSGLPNDRFSAERPEGSISTLTIQRTEQRDSAMYRCASSFSGAASYQETQYFGPGTRLLVL.

In this sample, this clonotype turned up a few times. V and J are TRBV7-3 and TRBJ1-6; D possibly corresponds to TRBD1 (6 bases). Germline-derived CDR1 and CDR2 are SGHTA and FQGTGA. Trimming shortened V by 5 bases and J by 9 bases, and 14 bases separated the two germline ends. The CDR3 has 14 residues. CDR3 amino acids: CASSATGGGSPLHF. In DNA form, the CDR3 reads TGTGCCAGCAGCGCGACAGGTGGCGGTTCACCCCTCCACTTT. Supplemented by reference TRBV7-3 and TRBJ1-6, the full variable domain reads GAGVSQTPSNKVTEKGKYVELRCDPISGHTALYWYRQSLGQGPEFLIYFQGTGAADDSGLPNDRFFAVRPEGSVSTLKIQRTERGDSAVYLCASSATGGGSPLHFGNGTRLTVT.

This chain uses TRBV19 with TRBJ2-7; 9 bases align to TRBD1. This CDR3 contains 13 residues. In germline, CDR1 is LNHDA, CDR2 SQIVND (reference sequence). V lost 6 bases, J lost 7 bases, and 7 bases stayed unmatched. The CDR3 sequence is CASRSGQGREQYF. The CDR3 DNA is TGTGCCAGTAGGTCGGGACAGGGTCGGGAGCAGTACTTC.

This clonotype was counted ten times or more. This chain connects TRBV24-1 to TRBJ2-5; no reliable D call. Germline V gives CDR1 KGHDR, CDR2 SFDVKD. V dropped 0 bases and J dropped 4 bases, with 11 bases sitting between them. This CDR3 region has 15 residues. CDR3: CATSDLRPDSETQYF. CDR3 nucleotides: TGTGCCACCAGTGATTTGAGGCCCGACTCAGAGACCCAGTACTTC.

This clonotype was found many times. CDR3 in amino acids: CASSQWGYNEQFF. As DNA, the CDR3 is TGTGCCAGCAGCCAATGGGGATACAATGAGCAGTTCTTC. The rearrangement links TRBV3-1 to TRBJ2-1; no reliable D call. The germline V gene has CDR1 LGHDT and CDR2 YNNKEL (reference sequence). The V and J ends lost 2 bases and 4 bases respectively, with 6 bases between them. The CDR3 runs 13 residues.

This clonotype has more than one count but fewer than ten. The chain employs TRBV7-3 and TRBJ2-1; 8 bases are shared with TRBD2. The germline gives CDR1 SGHTA, CDR2 FQGTGA. J lost 3 bases, V lost 3 bases, and 13 bases had no gene match. This CDR3 has 18 amino acids. The DNA of the CDR3 is TGTGCCAGCAGCTTTTCTGGGGGGGGTCTAGCGGGCTACAATGAGCAGTTCTTC. Translating it yields CASSFSGGGLAGYNEQFF.

The chain is built from TRBV20-1 and TRBJ1-2; D is unclear. CDR1 is DFQATT and CDR2 is SNEGSKA in the germline V gene (reference sequence). The CDR3 runs to 12 residues. Trimming left V 1 base short and J 6 bases short, with 9 bases between. The CDR3 protein is CSARGDTDGYTF. CDR3 in DNA: TGCAGTGCTAGAGGAGACACTGATGGCTACACCTTC.

This clonotype has just a few counts. V usage is TRBV2 and J usage is TRBJ1-2; the match to TRBD1 covers 7 bases. CDR3 length equals 12 residues. V was pared by 5 bases and J by 6 bases, with 3 bases of the junction left unmatched. The germline V gene encodes CDR1 SNHLY and CDR2 FYNNEI. CDR3 sequence reads: CASSQQGNGYTF. The CDR3 DNA reads as TGTGCCAGCAGTCAACAGGGGAATGGCTACACCTTC.

This clonotype was observed a few times. The chain uses TRBV20-1 and TRBJ2-1; TRBD2 might be the D (5 bases). The V end was cut by 1 base, the J end by 4 bases, with 8 bases between. The CDR3 runs to 13 residues. CDR1 is DFQATT and CDR2 is SNEGSKA in the germline V gene (reference sequence). CDR3 sequence reads: CSARGPGYNEQFF. The DNA of the CDR3 is TGCAGTGCTAGAGGTCCGGGATACAATGAGCAGTTCTTC.

The V call is TRBV11-3, the J call TRBJ1-1, with 12 bases fitting TRBD1. Germline CDR1 SGHNT, CDR2 YENEEA. The CDR3 sequence is 18 residues long. Germline trimming cut 2 bases from V and 6 bases from J; bases unmatched to any gene: 13. CDR3 nucleotides: TGTGCCAGCAGCTTATTAAGGGGGGGACAGGGGGCTGGGGCTGAAGCTTTCTTT. Translation: CASSLLRGGQGAGAEAFF. The variable domain in full, with the rest retrieved from reference TRBV11-3 and TRBJ1-1, is EAGVVQSPRYKIIEKKQPVAFWCNPISGHNTLYWYLQNLGQGPELLIRYENEEAVDDSQLPKDRFSAERLKGVDSTLKIQPAELGDSAVYLCASSLLRGGQGAGAEAFFGQGTRLTVV.

This clonotype was recorded a few times. The chain joins TRBV10-3 to TRBJ1-1; 9 bases fit TRBD1. Germline V CDR1 and CDR2: ENHRY, SYGVKD. This CDR3 is 12 amino acids long. With V trimmed by 3 bases and J by 9 bases, 2 bases remained unmatched. The CDR3 DNA reads as TGTGCCATCAGTGATGGGACAGGGAAAGCTTTCTTT. It encodes CAISDGTGKAFF.